This T cell receptor beta chain was captured in a study of PD-L1 blockade in urothelial cancer. Across the whole study: Patients' prior chemotherapy regimens numbered 0 to 3. Samples came from 3 weeks, at the second dose, and 6 weeks into treatment. Peripheral blood specimens exhibited a median yield of around 150,000 T cells.

V was clipped by 0 bases and J by 3 bases; unmatched bases: 2. CDR1 is MNHEY, CDR2 SVGAGI, per germline. The CDR3 spans 15 residues. There are a few counts of this clone. Sample contribution per patient ranged from 1 to 8, covering pretreatment and on-treatment. Here immunoSEQ multiplex PCR was the method, and the copy in TCRdb shows in-frame clones only, minus some. The profile shows 75,000 to 90,000 clones, about 81% of them singletons. This clonotype was sampled from a man between 65 and 85 years old with urothelial cancer. The chain uses TRBV6-5 and TRBJ2-5, with 9 bases matching TRBD1. Material: PBMCs, obtained around atezolizumab (anti-PD-L1) treatment. The CDR3 here is CASSYSWTGEETQYF. The CDR3 DNA reads TGTGCCAGCAGTTACTCCTGGACAGGGGAAGAGACCCAGTACTTC.